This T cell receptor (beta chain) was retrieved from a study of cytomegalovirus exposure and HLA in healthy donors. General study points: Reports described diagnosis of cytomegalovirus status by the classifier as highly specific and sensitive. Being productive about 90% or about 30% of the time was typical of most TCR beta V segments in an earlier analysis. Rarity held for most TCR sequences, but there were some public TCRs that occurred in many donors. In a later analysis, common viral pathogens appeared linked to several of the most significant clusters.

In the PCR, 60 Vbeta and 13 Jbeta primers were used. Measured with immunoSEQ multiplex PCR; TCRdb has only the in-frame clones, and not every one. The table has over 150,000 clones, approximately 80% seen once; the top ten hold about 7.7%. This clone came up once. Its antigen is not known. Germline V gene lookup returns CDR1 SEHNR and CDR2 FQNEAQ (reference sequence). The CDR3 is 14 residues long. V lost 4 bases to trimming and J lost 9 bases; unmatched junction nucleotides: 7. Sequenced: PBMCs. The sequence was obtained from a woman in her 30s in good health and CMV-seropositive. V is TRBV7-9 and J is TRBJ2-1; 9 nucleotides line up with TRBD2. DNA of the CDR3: TGTGCCAGCAGCTGGGGCGGGGGGGCCCTTGAGCAGTTCTTC. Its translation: CASSWGGGALEQFF.